Below, 29 T cell receptor beta chains from the same sample are listed, as sequenced in a study of identifying expanded T cells in peripheral blood. Measured with immunoSEQ multiplex PCR; TCRdb has only the in-frame clones, and not every one. Counted here are about 98,000 clones, 70% to 90% occurring once; the ten biggest clones make up over 12%. Input material: blood. These receptors all come from a person between 18 and 75 years old in good health.

The genes are TRBV2 and TRBJ1-6; D not resolved. The CDR3 runs to 13 residues. With 7 bases removed from V and 4 bases from J, the gap between germline ends came to 8 bases. Germline V gives CDR1 SNHLY, CDR2 FYNNEI. CDR3 in DNA: TGTGCCAGCATACCGGCGTATAATTCACCCCTCCACTTT. Translated, it gives CASIPAYNSPLHF.

The rearrangement joins TRBV5-4 to TRBJ2-7; TRBD2 aligns across 9 bases. The ends lost 3 bases at V and 4 bases at J; junction bases unmatched: 5. CDR1 SGHNT and CDR2 YYREEE come from the germline V gene (reference sequence). This CDR3 contains 14 residues. CDR3 amino acids: CASSWGTSPYEQYF. The CDR3 nucleotides read TGTGCCAGCAGCTGGGGGACTAGCCCTTACGAGCAGTACTTC. The variable domain in full, with the rest retrieved from reference TRBV5-4 and TRBJ2-7, is ETGVTQSPTHLIKTRGQQVTLRCSSQSGHNTVSWYQQALGQGPQFIFQYYREEENGRGNFPPRFSGLQFPNYSSELNVNALELDDSALYLCASSWGTSPYEQYFGPGTRLTVT.

This clone was seen a handful of times. Other nucleotide sequences from this sample produce the same CDR3. The rearrangement uses TRBV7-8 and TRBJ1-6; D gene uncertain. CDR3 length equals 12 residues. Germline values: CDR1 SGHVS, CDR2 FQNEAQ. V lost 5 bases and J 6 bases, leaving 5 bases between the germline ends. The CDR3 DNA reads as TGTGCCAGCAGCGCGATTAATTCACCCCTCCACTTT. Translating it yields CASSAINSPLHF.

The rearrangement uses TRBV9 and TRBJ1-1; D is ambiguous. This CDR3 region has 15 residues. Trimming took off 0 bases at V and 4 bases at J, with 13 bases between the two ends. CDR1 SGDLS and CDR2 YYNGEE come from the germline V gene. As DNA, the CDR3 is TGTGCCAGCAGCGTAGGGGCCCGGGGAACCACTGAAGCTTTCTTT. Its protein is CASSVGARGTTEAFF.

The V gene is TRBV7-9, the J gene TRBJ2-3, with 10 bases fitting TRBD1. Germline V gene data show CDR1 as SEHNR and CDR2 as FQNEAQ (reference sequence). This CDR3 contains 13 residues. J was trimmed by 3 bases and V by 8 bases; bases with no gene match: 2. CDR3 sequence (DNA): TGTGCCAGCCGACAGGGGGCTACAGATACGCAGTATTTT. Translating it yields CASRQGATDTQYF.

The rearrangement uses TRBV19 and TRBJ2-7, with D perhaps matching TRBD1 (5 bases). Germline V CDR1 and CDR2: LNHDA, SQIVND (reference sequence). The V and J ends lost 3 bases and 5 bases respectively, with 14 bases between them. CDR3 size: 14 residues. For the CDR3, the DNA is TGTGCCAGTAGTATCTTCCAGGGCGGTGACGAGCAGTACTTC. This gives the protein CASSIFQGGDEQYF.

The gene calls are TRBV27 and TRBJ2-1; weak D call: TRBD1 (6 bases). Per germline, CDR1 MNHEY and CDR2 SMNVEV (reference sequence). The CDR3 is 14 amino acids. Between the trimmed V and J ends, which lost 5 bases and 8 bases, there was a span of 16 bases. The CDR3 sequence: CASSVQGPDDEQFF. The CDR3 DNA reads as TGTGCCAGCAGTGTCCAGGGGCCAGATGATGAGCAGTTCTTC.

This clone was recorded once. This chain joins TRBV19 and TRBJ1-2; 9 bases line up with TRBD1. The germline gives CDR1 LNHDA, CDR2 SQIVND (reference sequence). The V and J ends lost 5 bases and 2 bases, in that order; junction bases with no gene match: 9. The CDR3 is made up of 16 amino acids. CDR3 in amino acids: CASSPSGQGINYGYTF. CDR3 coding DNA: TGTGCCAGTAGTCCCTCGGGACAGGGTATCAACTATGGCTACACCTTC. The full variable domain, in which reference TRBV19 and TRBJ1-2 provide the parts outside the CDR3, is DGGITQSPKYLFRKEGQNVTLSCEQNLNHDAMYWYRQDPGQGLRLIYYSQIVNDFQKGDIAEGYSVSREKKESFPLTVTSAQKNPTAFYLCASSPSGQGINYGYTFGSGTRLTVV.

This clone showed up just once. The rearrangement joins TRBV7-2 to TRBJ2-5; 7 bases map to TRBD2. Germline assignment: CDR1 SGHTA and CDR2 FQGNSA. The CDR3 has 16 amino acids. The junction had 13 bases not matched to a gene; V was cut back by 5 bases and J by 4 bases. In DNA, the CDR3 is TGTGCCAGCAGCCTGAGGACTAGTCCCCCTCCAGAGACCCAGTACTTC. Its protein is CASSLRTSPPPETQYF.

V and J are TRBV23-1 and TRBJ1-2; D is perhaps TRBD1 (5 bases). TRBV23-1 is treated as an ORF (open reading frame) with a function not yet certain. V lost 0 bases and J lost 4, with 12 bases in between. This CDR3 region has 15 residues. CDR3: CASSQSKGTLYGYTF. In DNA, the CDR3 is TGCGCCAGCAGTCAATCGAAGGGGACGCTCTATGGCTACACCTTC.

The genes are TRBV20-1 and TRBJ1-2, with D unclear. This CDR3 region has 11 residues. V shed 1 base and J shed 6 bases, with 6 bases lying between them. Germline V lookup: CDR1 DFQATT, CDR2 SNEGSKA (reference sequence). The CDR3 spells CSARGADGYTF. The CDR3 DNA reads TGCAGTGCTAGAGGGGCGGATGGCTACACCTTC.

The chain recombines TRBV20-1 with TRBJ2-7; 9 bases are a match to TRBD1. Germline V lookup: CDR1 DFQATT, CDR2 SNEGSKA (reference sequence). CDR3 length: 11 residues. CDR3 in DNA: TGCGGGACAGGGTTCTCCTACGAGCAGTACTTC. Protein product: CGTGFSYEQYF.

V and J are TRBV19 and TRBJ1-5; a weak D match, TRBD1 (6 bases). Deletions cut 8 bases from V and 6 bases from J, with 17 bases between. The CDR3 totals 14 residues. Germline loops: CDR1 LNHDA, CDR2 SQIVND (reference sequence). The CDR3, as DNA: TGTGCCAGTGGGTTAGGGGGGGGAGGTCAGCCCCAGCATTTT. Encoded protein: CASGLGGGGQPQHF.

This chain joins TRBV5-1 and TRBJ1-1; no clear D. V lost 4 bases, J lost 7 bases, and 11 bases lay in between. CDR3 length: 12 amino acids. Germline-derived CDR1 and CDR2 are SGHRS and YFSETQ. The CDR3 sequence is CASSPPTGEAFF. CDR3 nucleotides: TGCGCCAGCAGCCCGCCGACGGGTGAAGCTTTCTTT.

The rearrangement uses TRBV18 and TRBJ1-1; maybe TRBD1 (5 bases). The CDR3 extends over 16 amino acids. CDR1 and CDR2 from the germline V gene are KGHSH and LQKENI. V dropped 3 bases and J dropped 7 bases, with 21 bases sitting between them. The CDR3 bases are TGTGCCAGCTCACCCGCCAGGGTCTACGATGAGGGTGAAGCTTTCTTT. Translated, it gives CASSPARVYDEGEAFF.

The rearrangement uses TRBV2 and TRBJ1-5; D is ambiguous. Trimming stripped 6 bases from V and 2 bases from J, with 17 bases between. CDR3 length: 16 residues. Germline CDR1 and CDR2: SNHLY and FYNNEI. The CDR3 loop is CASSLPDAWGNQPQHF. As DNA, the CDR3 is TGTGCCAGCAGCCTACCGGACGCCTGGGGCAATCAGCCCCAGCATTTT.

The chain recombines TRBV27 with TRBJ2-7; TRBD1 aligns across 7 bases. Germline lookup yields CDR1 MNHEY and CDR2 SMNVEV (reference sequence). The trim removed 3 bases at V and 3 bases at J, leaving 2 bases unmatched. The CDR3 sequence is 13 residues long. The CDR3 nucleotides read TGTGCCAGCAGTTTGGGGACAGTCTACGAGCAGTACTTC. Its translation: CASSLGTVYEQYF.

The sample holds one count of this clone. The V and J genes are TRBV18 and TRBJ1-5, with 9 bases matching TRBD1. Germline V lookup: CDR1 KGHSH, CDR2 LQKENI. Trimming took 0 bases from V and 4 from J; bases not matched to a gene: 10. The CDR3 is 18 residues long. The CDR3 here is CASSPPDRGGAFNQPQHF. The CDR3 DNA reads as TGTGCCAGCTCACCACCGGACAGGGGAGGGGCCTTTAATCAGCCCCAGCATTTT. The entire variable domain, with the rest obtained from reference TRBV18 and TRBJ1-5, is as follows: NAGVMQNPRHLVRRRGQEARLRCSPMKGHSHVYWYRQLPEEGLKFMVYLQKENIIDESGMPKERFSAEFPKEGPSILRIQQVVRGDSAAYFCASSPPDRGGAFNQPQHFGDGTRLSIL.

This clone was recorded a few times. The J gene is TRBJ1-2, the V gene TRBV6-5; TRBD1 is a possible D gene (5 bases). The CDR3 covers 12 residues. The V and J ends lost 6 bases and 5 bases respectively, with 10 bases between them. Germline V gives CDR1 MNHEY, CDR2 SVGAGI. For the CDR3, the DNA is TGTGCCAGCAGCTCCCGACAGTATGGCTACACCTTC. Protein: CASSSRQYGYTF.

This chain uses TRBV5-6 with TRBJ1-1; 10 nucleotides match TRBD1. From germline, CDR1 is SGHDT and CDR2 YYEEEE. The V gene end was trimmed by 3 bases and the J gene end by 6 bases; junction bases not matched to a gene: 5. CDR3 size: 14 residues. CDR3: CASSSRDRGSEAFF. The DNA of the CDR3 is TGTGCCAGCAGCTCCCGGGACAGGGGATCTGAAGCTTTCTTT.

The V gene is TRBV28, the J gene TRBJ2-1, with D perhaps TRBD2 (6 bases). V was pared by 5 bases and J by 5 bases, with 28 bases between. This CDR3 contains 19 residues. The germline gives CDR1 MDHEN, CDR2 SYDVKM. The CDR3 bases are TGTGCCAGCAGTCCCTCCACCAAATATAGCGGCCGGCGGGACAATGAGCAGTTCTTC. Translation: CASSPSTKYSGRRDNEQFF. The full variable domain, rest sourced from reference TRBV28 and TRBJ2-1, is DVKVTQSSRYLVKRTGEKVFLECVQDMDHENMFWYRQDPGLGLRLIYFSYDVKMKEKGDIPEGYSVSREKKERFSLILESASTNQTSMYLCASSPSTKYSGRRDNEQFFGPGTRLTVL.

This clone was observed once. The chain employs TRBV4-3 and TRBJ1-6, with a possible D match to TRBD1 (6 bases). V gave up 3 bases and J gave up 5 bases, with 14 bases separating them. The germline gives CDR1 LGHNA, CDR2 YSLEER. This CDR3 has 16 amino acids. The CDR3 DNA follows: TGCGCCAGCAGCCATTCCCACGACAGGAATAATTCACCCCTCCACTTT. Its translation: CASSHSHDRNNSPLHF.

This clone has just one count. The chain couples TRBV5-1 to TRBJ2-5, with D possibly TRBD1 on 6 matching bases. Trimming stripped 0 bases from V and 4 bases from J, with 10 bases between. Germline assignment: CDR1 SGHRS and CDR2 YFSETQ. CDR3 length equals 14 residues. CDR3 sequence (DNA): TGCGCCAGCAGCTTGGTACAGGGACGAGAGACCCAGTACTTC. Protein sequence: CASSLVQGRETQYF.

The chain recombines TRBV5-6 with TRBJ2-3, with D possibly matching TRBD2 (6 bases). Germline CDR1 is SGHDT and CDR2 is YYEEEE. The CDR3 totals 16 residues. V was shortened by 4 bases and J by 0 bases, with 15 bases between the two germline ends. The CDR3 is CASSALGAGSTDTQYF. In DNA form, the CDR3 reads TGTGCCAGCAGCGCCTTGGGAGCGGGTAGCACAGATACGCAGTATTTT.

The CDR3 protein is CASSLLGGEKLFF. CDR3 nucleotide sequence: TGTGCCAGCAGCCTGTTAGGGGGCGAAAAACTGTTTTTT. The V and J genes are TRBV7-9 and TRBJ1-4; TRBD1 aligns across 7 bases. The trim removed 5 bases at V and 8 bases at J, leaving 5 bases unmatched. The CDR3 runs to 13 residues. CDR1 SEHNR and CDR2 FQNEAQ come from the germline V gene (reference sequence).

The V call is TRBV19, the J call TRBJ1-1; the match to TRBD1 covers 9 bases. Germline V gene lookup returns CDR1 LNHDA and CDR2 SQIVND (reference sequence). The CDR3 covers 13 residues. J lost 11 bases, V lost 3 bases, and 7 bases had no gene match. CDR3 nucleotides: TGTGCCAGTAGTATTGGGACAGGGAATAGCGCTTTCTTT. This translates into CASSIGTGNSAFF.

The chain uses TRBV7-2 and TRBJ1-5; D call uncertain. The CDR3 is 14 amino acids. V dropped 1 base and J dropped 7 bases, with 11 bases sitting between them. Germline lookup yields CDR1 SGHTA and CDR2 FQGNSA. The CDR3 spells CASSLEAVTQPQHF. In nucleotides, the CDR3 is TGTGCCAGCAGCTTAGAAGCGGTAACCCAGCCCCAGCATTTT.

The count of this clone is one. This CDR3 reads CASSPPAVYEQYF. The CDR3 region has the DNA TGTGCCAGCAGCCCCCCGGCAGTCTACGAGCAGTACTTC. The chain recombines TRBV7-9 with TRBJ2-7, with no clear D. Germline CDR1 is SEHNR and CDR2 is FQNEAQ (reference sequence). The CDR3 sequence is 13 residues long. V lost 5 bases and J lost 3, with 11 bases in between.

The J gene is TRBJ2-1, the V gene TRBV5-1; D not resolved. Looked up from germline, CDR1 is SGHRS and CDR2 is YFSETQ. V lost 1 base and J 5 bases, leaving 19 bases between the germline ends. The CDR3 extends over 17 amino acids. CDR3 residues: CASSLRTDQLLNNEQFF. The CDR3 DNA follows: TGCGCCAGCAGCTTGCGTACAGACCAACTTCTCAACAATGAGCAGTTCTTC.